This T cell receptor (beta chain) appears in the sequencing data of a study of blood T cells in healthy people across ages. Using a J-beta primer mix together with a sample-barcoded 5' primer, a second PCR was run for about 7 to 12 cycles. TCRdb passed the 5' RACE reads through MiXCR, listing each CDR3 protein once. This table has about 1.4 million distinct CDR3 sequences, almost 60% appearing once. This clonotype was observed once. Its antigen is currently unknown. The junction departs from germline at one end; a sequencing error may be responsible. Broader study findings: There were more naive CD4+ cells and higher diversity in long-lived donors than in aged donors.

This CDR3 has 15 residues. Germline V gene data show CDR1 as LNHNV and CDR2 as YYDKDF (reference sequence). Sequencing used blood. The sequence derives from a man aged 18 to 30 in good health. The rearrangement joins TRBV15 to TRBJ2-5; 7 bases align to TRBD1. Here the CDR3 reads CATSRDLGTEETRYF. In nucleotides, the CDR3 is TGTGCCACCAGCAGAGATCTGGGGACAGAAGAGACCCGGTACTTC.